The sequence of this TCR beta chain was determined in a study of OX40 agonist ivuxolimab in advanced cancers. The repertoire was sequenced with immunoSEQ multiplex PCR; TCRdb's copy has only in-frame clones and lacks some. The table has over 95,000 clones, roughly 95% seen once. Germline CDR1 is MDHEN and CDR2 is SYDVKM. The V and J ends lost 3 bases and 6 bases respectively, with 12 bases between them. This CDR3 has 15 amino acids. This material consisted of CD4+ or CD8+ T cells sorted from blood, taken in a trial of the OX40 agonist ivuxolimab. The TCR sequence derives from an adult with an advanced solid tumor such as melanoma, head and neck, liver or kidney cancer. This chain joins TRBV28 and TRBJ1-6; the D gene is possibly TRBD1 (6 bases). The CDR3 DNA follows: TGTGCCAGCAGTTTGGGGAGGGGGGGTAATTCACCCCTCCACTTT. Protein sequence: CASSLGRGGNSPLHF.